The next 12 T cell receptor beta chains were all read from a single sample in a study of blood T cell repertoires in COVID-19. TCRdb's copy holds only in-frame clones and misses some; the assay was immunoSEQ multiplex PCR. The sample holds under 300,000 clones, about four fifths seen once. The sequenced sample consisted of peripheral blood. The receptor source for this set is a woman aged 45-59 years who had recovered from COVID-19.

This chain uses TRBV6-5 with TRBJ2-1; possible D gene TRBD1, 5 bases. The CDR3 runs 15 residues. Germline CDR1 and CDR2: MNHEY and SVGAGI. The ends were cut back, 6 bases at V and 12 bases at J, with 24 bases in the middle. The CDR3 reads CASSQARGSLAGQFF. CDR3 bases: TGTGCCAGCAGCCAAGCTAGGGGCTCTCTTGCTGGGCAGTTCTTC.

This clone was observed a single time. CDR3 residues: CASRGRTGPYEQYF. CDR3 nucleotide sequence: TGTGCCAGCAGGGGGAGGACAGGGCCCTACGAGCAGTACTTC. The chain couples TRBV6-1 to TRBJ2-7; 8 positions match TRBD1. In germline, CDR1 is MNHNS, CDR2 SASEGT. After removal of 6 bases from V and 2 bases from J, the junction contained 6 bases not matched to a gene. The CDR3 covers 14 residues.

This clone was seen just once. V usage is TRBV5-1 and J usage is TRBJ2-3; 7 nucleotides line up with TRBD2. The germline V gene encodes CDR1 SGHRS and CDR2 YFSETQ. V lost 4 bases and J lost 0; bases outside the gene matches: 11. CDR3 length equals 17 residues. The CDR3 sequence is CASSASPGGFSTDTQYF. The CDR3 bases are TGCGCCAGCAGCGCAAGTCCCGGGGGGTTTAGCACAGATACGCAGTATTTT. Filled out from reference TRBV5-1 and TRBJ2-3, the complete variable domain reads KAGVTQTPRYLIKTRGQQVTLSCSPISGHRSVSWYQQTPGQGLQFLFEYFSETQRNKGNFPGRFSGRQFSNSRSEMNVSTLELGDSALYLCASSASPGGFSTDTQYFGPGTRLTVL.

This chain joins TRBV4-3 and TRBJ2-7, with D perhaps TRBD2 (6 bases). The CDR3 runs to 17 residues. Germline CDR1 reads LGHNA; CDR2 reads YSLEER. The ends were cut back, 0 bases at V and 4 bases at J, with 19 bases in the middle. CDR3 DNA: TGCGCCAGCAGCCAAGAGCGGCCGGGACTTTCATATTACGAGCAGTACTTC. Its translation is CASSQERPGLSYYEQYF.

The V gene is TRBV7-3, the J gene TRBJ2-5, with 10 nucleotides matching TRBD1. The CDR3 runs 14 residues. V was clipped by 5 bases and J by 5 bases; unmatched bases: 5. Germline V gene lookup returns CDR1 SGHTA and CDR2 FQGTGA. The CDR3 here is CASSKDRGVETQYF. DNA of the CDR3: TGTGCCAGCAGCAAGGACAGGGGGGTGGAGACCCAGTACTTC. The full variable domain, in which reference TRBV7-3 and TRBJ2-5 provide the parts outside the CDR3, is GAGVSQTPSNKVTEKGKYVELRCDPISGHTALYWYRQSLGQGPEFLIYFQGTGAADDSGLPNDRFFAVRPEGSVSTLKIQRTERGDSAVYLCASSKDRGVETQYFGPGTRLLVL.

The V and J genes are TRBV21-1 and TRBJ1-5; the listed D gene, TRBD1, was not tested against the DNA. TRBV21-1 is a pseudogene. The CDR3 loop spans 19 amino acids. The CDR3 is CASRTVGTGLLVSNQPQHF. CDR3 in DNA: TGTGCCAGCAGGACGGTAGGGACAGGGCTTTTGGTGAGCAATCAGCCCCAGCATTTT.

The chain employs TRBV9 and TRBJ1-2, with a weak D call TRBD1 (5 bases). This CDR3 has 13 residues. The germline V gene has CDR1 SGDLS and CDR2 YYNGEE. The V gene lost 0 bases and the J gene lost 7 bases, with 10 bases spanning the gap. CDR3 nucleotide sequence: TGTGCCAGCAGCGTAGAAGGGGCTAGTGGCTACACCTTC. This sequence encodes CASSVEGASGYTF.

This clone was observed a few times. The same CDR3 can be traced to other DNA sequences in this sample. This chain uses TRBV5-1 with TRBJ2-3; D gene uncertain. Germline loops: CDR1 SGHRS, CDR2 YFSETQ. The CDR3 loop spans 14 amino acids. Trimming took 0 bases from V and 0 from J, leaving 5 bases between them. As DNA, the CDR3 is TGCGCCAGCAGCTTGGCAGGTAGCACAGATACGCAGTATTTT. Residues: CASSLAGSTDTQYF.

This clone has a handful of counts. CDR3 protein: CASSTTGVGEKLFF. The CDR3 bases are TGTGCCAGCAGCACGACAGGGGTGGGTGAAAAACTGTTTTTT. The chain couples TRBV6-5 to TRBJ1-4, with 8 bases aligning to TRBD1. J was trimmed by 7 bases and V by 6 bases; bases with no gene match: 7. This CDR3 spans 14 amino acids. From germline, CDR1 is MNHEY and CDR2 SVGAGI.

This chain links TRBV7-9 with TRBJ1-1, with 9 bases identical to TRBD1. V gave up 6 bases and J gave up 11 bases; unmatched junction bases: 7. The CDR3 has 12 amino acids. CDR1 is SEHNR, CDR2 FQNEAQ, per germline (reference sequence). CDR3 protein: CASRNTGGAAFF. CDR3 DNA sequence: TGTGCCAGCAGGAACACAGGGGGCGCGGCTTTCTTT.

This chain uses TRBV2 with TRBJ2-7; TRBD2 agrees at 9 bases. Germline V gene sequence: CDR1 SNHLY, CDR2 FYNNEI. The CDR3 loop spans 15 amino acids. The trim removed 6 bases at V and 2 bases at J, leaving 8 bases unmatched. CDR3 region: CASRSSGGGPYEQYF. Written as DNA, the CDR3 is TGTGCCAGCAGGAGTAGCGGGGGCGGCCCCTACGAGCAGTACTTC.

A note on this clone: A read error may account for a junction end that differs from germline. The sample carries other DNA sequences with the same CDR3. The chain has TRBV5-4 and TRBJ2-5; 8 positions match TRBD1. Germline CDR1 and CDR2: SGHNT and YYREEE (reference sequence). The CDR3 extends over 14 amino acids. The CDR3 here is CASSLARGRETQYF. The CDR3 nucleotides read TGTGCCAGCAGCTTGGCCAGGGGGCGAGAGACTCAGTACTTC. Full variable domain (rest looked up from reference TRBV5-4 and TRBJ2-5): ETGVTQSPTHLIKTRGQQVTLRCSSQSGHNTVSWYQQALGQGPQFIFQYYREEENGRGNFPPRFSGLQFPNYSSELNVNALELDDSALYLCASSLARGRETQYFGPGTRLLVL.